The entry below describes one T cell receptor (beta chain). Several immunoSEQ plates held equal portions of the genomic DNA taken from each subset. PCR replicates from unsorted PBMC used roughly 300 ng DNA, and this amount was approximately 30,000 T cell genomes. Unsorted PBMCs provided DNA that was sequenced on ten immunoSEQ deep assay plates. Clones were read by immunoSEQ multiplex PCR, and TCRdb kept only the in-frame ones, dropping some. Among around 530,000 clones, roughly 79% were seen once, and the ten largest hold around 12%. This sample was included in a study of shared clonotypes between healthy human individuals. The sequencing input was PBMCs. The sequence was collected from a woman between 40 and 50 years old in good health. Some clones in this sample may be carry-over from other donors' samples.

CDR3 sequence: CASSFEGASTDTQYF. For the CDR3, the DNA is TGTGCCAGCAGTTTTGAGGGGGCGTCCACAGATACGCAGTATTTT. This rearrangement joins TRBV21-1 to TRBJ2-3; the table's D call, TRBD1, was not checked against the DNA. TRBV21-1 is termed a pseudogene. The CDR3 totals 15 residues.